The 3 T cell receptor beta chains listed next were all sequenced from one sample in a study of CD8+ T cells in alopecia areata. Following RNA extraction, reverse transcription yielded cDNA that acted as the sequencing template. Using immunoSEQ multiplex PCR, the repertoire was profiled, and TCRdb retains in-frame clones only, with some absent. This repertoire shows 140,000 to 150,000 clones, approximately 50% found once; its top ten account for 0.95% to 1%. The specimen was CD4+ T cells sorted from blood, collected at week 0. Receptors were obtained from a human donor with alopecia areata.

This rearrangement joins TRBV10-2 to TRBJ1-5; D is unclear. Germline CDR1 is WSHSY and CDR2 is SAAADI. V shed 4 bases and J shed 1 base, with 11 bases lying between them. The CDR3 spans 15 residues. CDR3 DNA: TGCGCCAGCAGTGCTATGGTGTCGAGCAATCAGCCCCAGCATTTT. Residues: CASSAMVSSNQPQHF.

The chain couples TRBV18 to TRBJ2-1; D is undetermined. Germline CDR1 is KGHSH and CDR2 is LQKENI. CDR3 length equals 12 residues. V lost 3 bases to trimming and J lost 10 bases, with 10 bases between them. The CDR3 reads CASSPDPQEQFF. Written as DNA, the CDR3 is TGTGCCAGCTCACCGGACCCACAGGAGCAGTTCTTC.

This chain joins TRBV29-1 and TRBJ2-6, with D perhaps TRBD1 (5 bases). CDR3 size: 13 residues. V was pared by 4 bases and J by 4 bases, with 8 bases between. CDR1 is SQVTM and CDR2 is ANQGSEA in the germline V gene. The CDR3 is CSVGTPGANVLTF. The CDR3 region has the DNA TGCAGCGTTGGGACACCCGGGGCCAACGTCCTGACTTTC.